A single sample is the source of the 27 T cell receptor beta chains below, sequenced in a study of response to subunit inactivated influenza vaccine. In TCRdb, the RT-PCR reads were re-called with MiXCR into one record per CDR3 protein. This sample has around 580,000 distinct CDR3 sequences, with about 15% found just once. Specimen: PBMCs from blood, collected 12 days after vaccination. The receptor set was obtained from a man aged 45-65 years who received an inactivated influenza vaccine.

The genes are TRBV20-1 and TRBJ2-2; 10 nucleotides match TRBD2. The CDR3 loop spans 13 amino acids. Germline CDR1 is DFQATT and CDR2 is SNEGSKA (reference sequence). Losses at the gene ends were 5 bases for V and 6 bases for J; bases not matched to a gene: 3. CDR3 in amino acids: CSALAGEAGELFF. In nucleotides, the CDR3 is TGCAGTGCTCTAGCGGGAGAAGCCGGGGAGCTGTTTTTT.

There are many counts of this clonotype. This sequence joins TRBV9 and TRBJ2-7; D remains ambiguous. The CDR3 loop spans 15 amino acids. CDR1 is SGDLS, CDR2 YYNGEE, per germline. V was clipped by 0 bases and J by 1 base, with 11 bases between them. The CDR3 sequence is CASSVEAGGSYEQYF. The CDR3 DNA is TGTGCCAGCAGCGTAGAGGCAGGTGGGTCCTACGAGCAGTACTTC. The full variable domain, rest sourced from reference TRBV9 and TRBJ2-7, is DSGVTQTPKHLITATGQRVTLRCSPRSGDLSVYWYQQSLDQGLQFLIQYYNGEERAKGNILERFSAQQFPDLHSELNLSSLELGDSALYFCASSVEAGGSYEQYFGPGTRLTVT.

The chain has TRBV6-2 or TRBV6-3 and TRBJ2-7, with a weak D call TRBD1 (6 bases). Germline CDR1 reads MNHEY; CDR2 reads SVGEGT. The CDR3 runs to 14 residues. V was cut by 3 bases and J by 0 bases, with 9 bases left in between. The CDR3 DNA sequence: TGTGCCAGCAGTTATTGGACAGCCTCCTACGAGCAGTACTTC. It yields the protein CASSYWTASYEQYF.

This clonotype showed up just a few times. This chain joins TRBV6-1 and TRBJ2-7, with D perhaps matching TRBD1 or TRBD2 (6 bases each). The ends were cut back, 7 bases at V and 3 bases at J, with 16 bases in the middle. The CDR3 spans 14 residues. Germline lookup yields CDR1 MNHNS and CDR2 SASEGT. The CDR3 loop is CASTARGPLYEQYF. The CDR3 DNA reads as TGTGCCAGCACCGCACGGGGGCCCCTCTACGAGCAGTACTTC.

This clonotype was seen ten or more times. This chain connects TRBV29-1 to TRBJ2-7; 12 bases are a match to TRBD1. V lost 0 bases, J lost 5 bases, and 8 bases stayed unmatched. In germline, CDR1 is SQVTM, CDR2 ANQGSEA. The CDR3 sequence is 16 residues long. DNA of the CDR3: TGCAGCGTTGAAGATCTTGGCGGGACAGGGGGCAACGAGCAGTACTTC. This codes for CSVEDLGGTGGNEQYF.

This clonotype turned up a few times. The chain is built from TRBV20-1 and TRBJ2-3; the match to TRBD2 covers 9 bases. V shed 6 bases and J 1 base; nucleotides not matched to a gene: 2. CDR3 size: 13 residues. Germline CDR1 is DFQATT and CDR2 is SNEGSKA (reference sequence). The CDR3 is CSARTSGTDTQYF. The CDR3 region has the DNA TGCAGTGCGCGGACTAGCGGCACAGATACGCAGTATTTT.

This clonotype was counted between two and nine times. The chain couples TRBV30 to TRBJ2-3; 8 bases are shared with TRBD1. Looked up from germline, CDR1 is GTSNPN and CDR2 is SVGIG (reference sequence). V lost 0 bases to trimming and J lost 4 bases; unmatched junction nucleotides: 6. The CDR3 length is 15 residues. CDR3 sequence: CAWSVQGAWPDTQYF. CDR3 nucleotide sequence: TGTGCCTGGAGTGTGCAGGGGGCCTGGCCAGATACGCAGTATTTT.

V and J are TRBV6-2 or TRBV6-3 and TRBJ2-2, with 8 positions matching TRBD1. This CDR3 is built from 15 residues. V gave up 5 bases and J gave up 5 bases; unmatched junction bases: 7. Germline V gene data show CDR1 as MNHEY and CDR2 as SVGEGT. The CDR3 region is CASSETGVGTGELFF. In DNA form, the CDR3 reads TGTGCCAGCAGTGAGACAGGGGTAGGAACCGGGGAGCTGTTTTTT.

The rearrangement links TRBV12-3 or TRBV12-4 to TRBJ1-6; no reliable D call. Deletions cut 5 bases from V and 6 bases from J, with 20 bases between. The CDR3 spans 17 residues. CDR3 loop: CASSPGSGRISNSPLHF. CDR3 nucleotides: TGTGCCAGCAGTCCCGGTAGTGGCCGCATCTCTAATTCACCCCTCCACTTT.

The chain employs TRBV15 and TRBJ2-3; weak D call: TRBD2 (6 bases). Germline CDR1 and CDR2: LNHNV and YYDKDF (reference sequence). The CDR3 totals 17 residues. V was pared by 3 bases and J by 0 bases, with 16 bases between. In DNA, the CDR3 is TGTGCCACCAGCAGGGACTACATACAATATAGCACAGATACGCAGTATTTT. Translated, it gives CATSRDYIQYSTDTQYF.

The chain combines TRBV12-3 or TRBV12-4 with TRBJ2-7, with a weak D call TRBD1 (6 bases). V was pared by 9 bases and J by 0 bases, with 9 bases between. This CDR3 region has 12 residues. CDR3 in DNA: TGTGCCAGTGGACAGAGCTCCTACGAGCAGTACTTC. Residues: CASGQSSYEQYF.

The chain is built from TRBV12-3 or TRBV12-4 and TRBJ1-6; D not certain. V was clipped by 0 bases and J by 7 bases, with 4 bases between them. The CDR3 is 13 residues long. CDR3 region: CASSLAQNSPLHF. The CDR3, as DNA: TGTGCCAGCAGTTTAGCCCAGAATTCACCCCTCCACTTT.

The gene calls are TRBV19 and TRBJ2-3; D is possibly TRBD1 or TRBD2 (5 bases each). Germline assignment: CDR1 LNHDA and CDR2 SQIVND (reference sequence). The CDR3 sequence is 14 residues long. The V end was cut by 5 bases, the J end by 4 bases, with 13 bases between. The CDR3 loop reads CASSRGPTPDTQYF. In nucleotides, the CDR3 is TGTGCCAGTAGTCGGGGCCCCACCCCAGATACGCAGTATTTT.

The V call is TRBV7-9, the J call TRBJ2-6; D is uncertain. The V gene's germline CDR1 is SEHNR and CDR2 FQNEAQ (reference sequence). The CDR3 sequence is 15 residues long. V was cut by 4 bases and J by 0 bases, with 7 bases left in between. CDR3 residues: CASSSPLSGANVLTF. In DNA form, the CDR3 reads TGTGCCAGCAGCTCACCTCTCTCTGGGGCCAACGTCCTGACTTTC.

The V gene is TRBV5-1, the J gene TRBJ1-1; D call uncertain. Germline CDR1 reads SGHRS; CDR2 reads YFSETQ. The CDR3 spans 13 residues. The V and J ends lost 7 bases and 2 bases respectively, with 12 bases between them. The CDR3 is CASGSGSNTEAFF. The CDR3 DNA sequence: TGCGCCAGCGGCTCCGGGAGTAACACTGAAGCTTTCTTT.

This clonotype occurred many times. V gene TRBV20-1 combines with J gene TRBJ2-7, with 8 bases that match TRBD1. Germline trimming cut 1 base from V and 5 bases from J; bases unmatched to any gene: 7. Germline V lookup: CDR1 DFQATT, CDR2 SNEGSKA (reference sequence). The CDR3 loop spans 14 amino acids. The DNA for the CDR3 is TGCAGTGCTAGAGGTTGGACAGGGAATGACGAGCAGTACTTC. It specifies CSARGWTGNDEQYF.

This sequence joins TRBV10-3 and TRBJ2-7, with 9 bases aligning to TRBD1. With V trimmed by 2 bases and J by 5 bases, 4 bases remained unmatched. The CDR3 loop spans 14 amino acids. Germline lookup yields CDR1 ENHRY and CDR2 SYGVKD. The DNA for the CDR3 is TGTGCCATCAGTGAGACAGGGGGCTTCAACGAGCAGTACTTC. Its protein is CAISETGGFNEQYF.

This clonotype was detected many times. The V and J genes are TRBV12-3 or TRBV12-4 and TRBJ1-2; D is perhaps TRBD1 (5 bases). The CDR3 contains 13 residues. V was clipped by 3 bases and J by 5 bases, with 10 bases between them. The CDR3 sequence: CASSFPRGYGYTF. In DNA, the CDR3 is TGTGCCAGCAGTTTTCCCCGGGGGTATGGCTACACCTTC.

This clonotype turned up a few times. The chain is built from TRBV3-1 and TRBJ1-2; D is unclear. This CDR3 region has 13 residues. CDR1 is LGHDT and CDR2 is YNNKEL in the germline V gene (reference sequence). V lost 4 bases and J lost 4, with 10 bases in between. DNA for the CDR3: TGTGCCAGCAGCCCGGGCCCGAGCTATGGCTACACCTTC. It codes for CASSPGPSYGYTF.

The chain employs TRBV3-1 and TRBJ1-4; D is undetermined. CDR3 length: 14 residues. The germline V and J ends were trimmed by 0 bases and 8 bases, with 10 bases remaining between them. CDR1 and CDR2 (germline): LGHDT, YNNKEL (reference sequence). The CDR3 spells CASSQDIREEKLFF. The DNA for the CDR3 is TGTGCCAGCAGCCAAGATATTCGGGAGGAAAAACTGTTTTTT.

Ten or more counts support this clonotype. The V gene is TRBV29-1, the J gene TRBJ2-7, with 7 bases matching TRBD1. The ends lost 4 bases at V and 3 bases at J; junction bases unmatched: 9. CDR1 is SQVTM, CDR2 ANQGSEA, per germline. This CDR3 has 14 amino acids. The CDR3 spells CSVVLDNRGYEQYF. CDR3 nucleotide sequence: TGCAGCGTTGTTTTGGACAACAGGGGCTACGAGCAGTACTTC.

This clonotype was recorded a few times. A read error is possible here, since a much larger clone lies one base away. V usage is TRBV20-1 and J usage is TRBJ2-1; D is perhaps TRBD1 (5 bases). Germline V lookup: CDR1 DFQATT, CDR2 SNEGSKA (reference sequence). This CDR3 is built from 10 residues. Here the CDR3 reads CGQGIDEQFF. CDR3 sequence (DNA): TGCGGCCAGGGTATAGATGAGCAGTTCTTC.

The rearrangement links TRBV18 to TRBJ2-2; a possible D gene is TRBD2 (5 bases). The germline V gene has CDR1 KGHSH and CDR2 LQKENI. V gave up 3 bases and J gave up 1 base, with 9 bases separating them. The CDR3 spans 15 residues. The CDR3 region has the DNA TGTGCCAGCTCACCGAGGGAGCAGAACACCGGGGAGCTGTTTTTT. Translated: CASSPREQNTGELFF.

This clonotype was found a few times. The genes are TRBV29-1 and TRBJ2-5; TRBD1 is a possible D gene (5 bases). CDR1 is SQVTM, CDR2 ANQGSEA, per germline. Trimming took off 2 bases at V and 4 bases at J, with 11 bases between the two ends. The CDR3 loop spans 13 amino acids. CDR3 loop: CSVEPQGAETQYF. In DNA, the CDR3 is TGCAGCGTTGAACCCCAGGGCGCAGAGACCCAGTACTTC.

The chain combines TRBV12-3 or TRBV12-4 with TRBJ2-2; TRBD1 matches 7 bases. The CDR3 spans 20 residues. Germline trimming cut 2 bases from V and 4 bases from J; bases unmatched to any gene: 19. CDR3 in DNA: TGTGCCAGCAGTTTAAATTTAGGGGCCCTTAGGGCAGGGGGCACCGGGGAGCTGTTTTTT. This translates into CASSLNLGALRAGGTGELFF.

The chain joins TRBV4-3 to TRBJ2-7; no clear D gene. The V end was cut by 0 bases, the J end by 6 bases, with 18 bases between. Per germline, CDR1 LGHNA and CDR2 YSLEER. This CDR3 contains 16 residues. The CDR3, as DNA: TGCGCCAGCAGCCAAGATCTGGTAACGGCTACCCGCGAGCAGTACTTC. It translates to CASSQDLVTATREQYF.

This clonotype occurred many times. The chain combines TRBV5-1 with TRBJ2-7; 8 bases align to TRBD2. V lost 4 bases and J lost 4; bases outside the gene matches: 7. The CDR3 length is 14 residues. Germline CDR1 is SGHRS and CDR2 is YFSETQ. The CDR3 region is CASSLGLGQYEQYF. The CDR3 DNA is TGCGCCAGCAGCCTGGGACTAGGCCAATACGAGCAGTACTTC.